A selection of T cell receptor beta chains follows, all from one sample in a study of T cell changes during pregnancy in multiple sclerosis. The data were produced by immunoSEQ multiplex PCR, yet TCRdb's version contains in-frame clones alone and is incomplete. The data hold 47,000 or so clones, with roughly 94% observed a single time. The source was CD4+ T cells from peripheral blood mononuclear cells, collected in the first trimester of pregnancy. Receptors were obtained from a female donor with multiple sclerosis, enrolled in a pregnancy study. Each CDR3 is given without its conserved first and last residue.

j_call,v_call,cdr3_aa
TRBJ2-1,TRBV5-1,ASHIAGLGNEQF
TRBJ2-7,TRBV7-9,ASSKTRQGGSYEQY
TRBJ1-6,TRBV20-1,SASQNSPLH
TRBJ2-5,TRBV25-1,ASREPGEGGFGTQY
TRBJ1-2,TRBV6-1,ASSTGTYGYT
TRBJ1-5,TRBV6-1,ASSEMGTYSNQPQH
TRBJ2-1,TRBV5-6,ASSFGASPYNEQF
TRBJ1-3,TRBV19,ASSTTQGNTIY
TRBJ1-5,TRBV18,ASSPTRTDQPQH
TRBJ1-5,TRBV15,ATSNRDRGDQPQH
TRBJ2-6,TRBV5-1,ASRRDSGANVLT
TRBJ2-7,TRBV7-9,ASSWVGPLYEQY
TRBJ2-1,TRBV5-1,ASSWGQGHNEQF
TRBJ1-2,TRBV6-5,ASRAPGSGGYT
TRBJ1-1,TRBV11-3,ASSSNRVGMNTEAF
TRBJ2-3,TRBV5-1,ASSLEKIVTDTQY
TRBJ1-2,TRBV4-1,ASSQDGSGETYT
TRBJ2-5,TRBV5-1,ASSPGLAGGQETQY